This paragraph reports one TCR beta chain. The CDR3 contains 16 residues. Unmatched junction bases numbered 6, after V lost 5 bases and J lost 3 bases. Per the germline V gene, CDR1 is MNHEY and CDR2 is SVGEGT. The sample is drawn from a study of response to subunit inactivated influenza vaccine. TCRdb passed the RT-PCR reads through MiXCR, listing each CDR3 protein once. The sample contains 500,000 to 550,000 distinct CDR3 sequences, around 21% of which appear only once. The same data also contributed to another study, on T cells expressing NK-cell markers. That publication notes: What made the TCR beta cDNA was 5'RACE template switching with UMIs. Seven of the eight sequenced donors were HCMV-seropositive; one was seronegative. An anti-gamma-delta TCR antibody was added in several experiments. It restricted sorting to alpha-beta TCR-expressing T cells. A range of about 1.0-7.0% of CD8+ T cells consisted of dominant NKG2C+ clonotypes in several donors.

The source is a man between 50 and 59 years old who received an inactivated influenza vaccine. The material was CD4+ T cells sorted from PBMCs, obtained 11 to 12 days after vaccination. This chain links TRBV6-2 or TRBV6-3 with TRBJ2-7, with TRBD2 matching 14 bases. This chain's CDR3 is CASSLLGTSGSYEQYF. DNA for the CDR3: TGTGCCAGCAGTCTCCTCGGGACTAGCGGGAGCTACGAGCAGTACTTC.